These 2 T cell receptor beta chains came from one sample sequenced in a study of blood T cell repertoires in COVID-19. Sequencing was performed with immunoSEQ multiplex PCR; in TCRdb, only in-frame clones are kept and a portion is missing. In the table there are approximately 100,000 clones, approximately 86% of which are singletons. The material sequenced was peripheral blood. These receptors were obtained from a woman in her fifties or sixties with acute or convalescent COVID-19.

This clone came up a few times. The rearrangement uses TRBV11-2 and TRBJ1-3, with D uncertain. Germline V gives CDR1 SGHAT, CDR2 FQNNGV. Between the trimmed V and J ends, which lost 1 base and 0 bases, there was a span of 10 bases. The CDR3 is made up of 16 amino acids. The CDR3, as DNA: TGTGCCAGCAGCTTAGGAGGGCCGGCCTCTGGAAACACCATATATTTT. Translating gives CASSLGGPASGNTIYF.

DNA for the CDR3: TGCGCCAGCAGCCCGGGACTAGTCAATGAGCAGTTCTTC. It codes for CASSPGLVNEQFF. The V gene is TRBV5-1, the J gene TRBJ2-1; 8 positions match TRBD2. The germline V gene has CDR1 SGHRS and CDR2 YFSETQ. V shed 4 bases and J 6 bases; nucleotides not matched to a gene: 3. The CDR3 spans 13 residues.